This TCR beta chain is drawn from a study of Graves' ophthalmopathy and Graves' hyperthyroidism. The sequenced template was RNA, covering the TCR beta CDR3 region. In the first round, RT-PCR was carried out with HTBI primers, and a multiplex PCR formed the second round. One entry per CDR3 protein, called by TCRdb with MiXCR from the multiplex PCR reads. In the table there are about 400,000 distinct CDR3 sequences, 15% to 19% of which are singletons. CDR1 and CDR2 from the germline V gene are SGHAT and FQNNGV. The CDR3 spans 15 residues. V lost 5 bases, J lost 4 bases, and 18 bases lay in between. The chain combines TRBV11-2 with TRBJ2-7; a weak D match, TRBD1 (6 bases). The sample comprised peripheral blood. This TCR was recovered from a woman aged 18-30 years with stable Graves' hyperthyroidism. For the CDR3, the DNA is TGTGCCAGCAGCCCTAACCGGGGACAAAGATACGAGCAGTACTTC. Translating gives CASSPNRGQRYEQYF.